This section outlines one TCR beta chain sequence together with its context. This clone has a single count. What antigen it recognizes has not been identified. It has no much larger one-base neighbor in the sample; base qualities were not kept. The data belong to a study of cytomegalovirus exposure and HLA in healthy donors (dated by TCRdb to about 2017). The study in broad terms: An earlier analysis of approximately 640 of the donors reported roughly 300 Gb of sequence data and about 100 million unique TCR beta sequences from approximately 180 million T cells. Around 300 gigabases of sequencing data and tens of millions of unique TCR sequences were included in an early release covering several hundred HLA-typed donors. Of the approximately 370 genotyped donors, 65% to 90% were placed in the genetic ancestry cluster associated with self-reported Caucasian donors. The aim of the study was to test whether cataloging public T cell receptors could identify signatures of past pathogen exposure. The study profiled the T cell repertoires of 500 to 800 subjects by immunosequencing and related them to cytomegalovirus serostatus. A separate validation cohort of 100 to 150 different subjects was used in addition to the approximately 700-subject first cohort. To predict cytomegalovirus infection status, the study brought together high-throughput TCR immunosequencing, statistical association of individual TCRs with disease status, and machine learning. To study patterns of TCR occurrence, a later analysis re-analyzed previously published TCR beta repertoires from 666 donors and added high-resolution HLA genotyping. Rather than drawing on any new phenotypic data, the later analysis identified candidate immune exposures from TCR beta sequences and the way those sequences occurred across donors. To decide whether each TCR beta V gene segment behaved as functional or pseudogenic, an earlier analysis of 587 of the donors relied on high-throughput TCR beta sequencing. Donor age, sex, ethnicity and CMV serostatus were compiled alongside the repertoire data. Genome-wide SNP genotypes for about three fifths of the 666 donors were used in a later genetic analysis, which treated that subset as a discovery cohort. All discovery cohort repertoires had been generated using a single sequencing platform. Both class I and class II loci were covered by HLA typing, at four-digit resolution. Typing coverage differed by locus: A, B, C, DRB1 and DQB1 were typed in roughly 620-630 donors, DQA1 in around 500, DPA1 in 606, and DPB1 in roughly 470. Four or five DR-DQ haplotypes were handled as single units for association and clustering because linkage in the cohort was strong. Across around 400 genotyped donors of the cohort, an average of roughly 250,000 unique TCR beta nucleotide sequences per donor were sequenced, and 15% to 20% of those sequences were non-productive.

Library preparation employed the immunoSEQ multiplex PCR assay. A mixture of 60 forward primers for TCR Vbeta segments and 13 reverse primers for TCR Jbeta segments was used in the multiplex PCR. The CDR3 region of rearranged TCR beta genes was amplified from genomic DNA with a multiplex PCR assay. The Illumina HiSeq System was used to sequence the amplified TCR beta libraries as 87-base-pair reads. On the authors' methods: A later analysis tallied 75 million to 95 million unique TCR beta chains across the 660 or so repertoires, and approximately 12 million of those chains were shared by two or more donors. Raw reads were error-corrected and collapsed into unique sequences by a nearest-neighbor algorithm in which closely related sequences were merged to remove PCR and sequencing errors. To assign V, D and J gene segments, CDR3 sequences were aligned to IMGT reference sequences. Each retained sequence needed at least a six-nucleotide match to both a V gene segment and a J gene segment. A rearrangement was called productive if the CDR3 had no stop codons and remained in frame with V and J, and every other rearrangement was called non-productive. Following IMGT convention, CDR3 was defined as the stretch from the second conserved V-encoded cysteine up to the conserved J-encoded phenylalanine. In an earlier analysis of some 550 of the donors, sequences lacking an unambiguous match to a single V gene segment were excluded. An earlier analysis of 550 to 650 of the donors classified V segments as functional when productive rearrangements were above 56.7% and as segregating when the standard deviation between donors was above 5%. A statistical classification framework was developed to diagnose cytomegalovirus status using the catalog of TCR beta chain sequences. A later analysis assigned V and J genes by comparing TCR nucleotide sequences with IMGT/GENE-DB human TR gene sequences. A later analysis assigned CDR3 sequences and most-parsimonious VDJ recombination scenarios with the TCRdist pipeline. In a later analysis, every TCR beta chain was defined by the combination of its CDR3 amino acid sequence and its V-gene family, and reads without a unique V-gene family were dropped. To address suspected cross-contamination and a sequencing artifact, a later analysis removed 592 highly shared, low-generation-probability nucleotide sequences. A later analysis calculated a clonal expansion index for each public chain from normalized within-repertoire ranks of inferred template counts. In a later analysis, generation probabilities were computed using a VDJ recombination model fitted to out-of-frame rearrangements, and the results were checked against IGoR. In a later analysis, TCR-TCR, TCR-HLA and TCR-CMV co-occurrence was scored with hypergeometric tests, and a repertoire-size bias correction was applied to TCR pairs. In a later analysis, false discovery rates were estimated by permuting HLA or CMV assignments 20 times. In a later analysis, co-occurring TCRs were grouped using DBSCAN, with TCRdist sequence similarity added in when clustering inside HLA-allele-positive subsets. Repertoires with fewer than 30,000 or more than 120,000 public chains were left out of co-occurrence clustering, as were about 5 repertoires with anomalous nucleotide sharing. Not all clones reach the TCRdb copy of this immuneACCESS table, which keeps in-frame sequences only. Checked studies attribute under half of the gap to unresolved V genes and leave the rest unexplained. That table is the source of V, J and clone size, and D and trimming were worked out from the DNA. This sample lists some 100,000 clones; roughly 83% were detected once. The top ten hold approximately 4.1% of the sample.

The cohort comprised some 730 healthy bone marrow donors. At the time of sampling, all cohort members were nominally healthy, though unrecorded immune exposures were likely present. The donor was CMV seropositive and was included in the group of 250 to 300 seropositive cohort members. Each donor provided a peripheral blood sample, and peripheral blood mononuclear cells were used for TCR beta sequencing. The Qiagen DNeasy Blood Extraction Kit was used to extract genomic DNA from the blood cell samples. CDR1 and CDR2 were assigned from the germline V gene as KGHSH and LQKENI. The CDR3 numbers 20 residues from cysteine through phenylalanine. Of all the DNA, just the CDR3 is kept, 60 bases in frame from base 1. For this chain, trimming is 5 bases at the V end and 1 base at the J end, and the number of junction bases without a gene match is 20. Points the paper makes about the study in general: A cluster of highly shared sequence variants was judged likely to represent a technical artifact of the sequencing pipeline. A later analysis reported that several top co-occurrence clusters appeared linked to parvovirus B19, influenza, CMV and Epstein-Barr virus. Cytomegalovirus status was reported to be diagnosed by the classifier with high specificity and sensitivity in both the original and validation cohorts. Because HLA typing was unavailable for some donors at each locus, only the typed subset was used in association tests. The authors suggested that the approach could potentially be extended to other disease states and immunological phenotypes. In this cohort, only TCR beta chains were sequenced, and detectable features were limited by the absence of alpha or paired-chain data. A further reported finding was that TCR beta sequences accurately predicted the HLA-A and HLA-B alleles for most subjects in the first cohort. In a later analysis, HLA-associated TCR beta chains showed more clonal expansion and lower generation probabilities than non-associated chains that were equally common. In vitro tests confirmed that three of the cytomegalovirus-associated TCR beta chains recognize cytomegalovirus antigens. The study listed 150 to 200 TCR beta chains as associated with cytomegalovirus. A later analysis found that most CMV-associated TCR beta chains appeared HLA-restricted, with HLA associations seemingly driven largely by CMV exposure. Specific HLA alleles were associated with 15,000 to 20,000 TCR beta sequences at a false discovery rate of 0.05 in a later analysis. Compared with the 666-donor mean, donors in an Asian-associated ancestry cluster had fewer N-insertions in productive TCRs, according to a later genetic analysis. Sequencing depth was assumed to be roughly uniform across donors in the presence/absence analyses, though that assumption may not hold. Across donors, most TCR sequences were observed very rarely, whereas some public TCRs were present in many individuals. The only immune exposure information available for the cohort was CMV serostatus. Strong co-occurrence of HLA alleles, especially DR and DQ, made assigning TCR associations to individual alleles difficult. Linkage disequilibrium might explain the correlated functional status among segregating V segments, but an unknown experimental factor could not be ruled out. A later genetic analysis associated a missense DCLRE1C variant with V-gene and J-gene trimming of TCR beta chains, and an independent cohort replicated the association. Because counts were too low, roughly 16 rarely observed V segments, including chromosome 9 orphons, were excluded from the earlier analysis of 587 of the donors. A later analysis found that TCR association rates varied across HLA loci, with DRB1 alleles showing the most associated TCRs and HLA-C alleles the fewest. The 87-base-pair reads could not distinguish some IMGT-functional V segments, including TRBV6-2 and TRBV6-3, so those segments were excluded. An earlier analysis of 450 to 750 of the donors showed that most TCR beta V segments appeared in productive rearrangements either about 87% or about 30% of the time, which broadly matched IMGT annotations.

Sequencing was performed on PBMCs. This chain is built from TRBV18 and TRBJ1-2, and TRBD1 matches 9 of the central bases. The sequence derives from a female donor in good health and CMV-seropositive. The CDR3 is CASSSTTSTGGARFNYGYTF. The DNA reads TGTGCCAGCTCATCGACTACATCTACAGGGGGCGCGCGGTTTAACTATGGCTACACCTTC.